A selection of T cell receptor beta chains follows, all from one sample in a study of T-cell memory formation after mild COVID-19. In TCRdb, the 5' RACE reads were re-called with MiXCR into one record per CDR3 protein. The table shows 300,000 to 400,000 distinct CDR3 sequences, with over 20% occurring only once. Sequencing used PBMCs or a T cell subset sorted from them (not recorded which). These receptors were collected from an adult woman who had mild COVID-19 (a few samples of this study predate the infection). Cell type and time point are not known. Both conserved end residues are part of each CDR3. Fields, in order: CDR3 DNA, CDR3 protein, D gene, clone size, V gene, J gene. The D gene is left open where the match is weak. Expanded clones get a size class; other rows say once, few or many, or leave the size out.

cdr3_nt: TGTGCCTGGAGTGTAGGGGTTGTCGGGAACACTGAAGCTTTCTTT
cdr3_aa: CAWSVGVVGNTEAFF
d_call: NA
clone_size: few
v_call: TRBV30
j_call: TRBJ1-1

cdr3_nt: TGCAGTGCTTCTTGGAGGGGGGGGAACACTGAAGCTTTCTTT
cdr3_aa: CSASWRGGNTEAFF
d_call: NA
clone_size: few
v_call: TRBV20-1
j_call: TRBJ1-1

cdr3_nt: TGTGCCAGCAGTTACTCGGACAGGGACAGCTCCTACGAGCAGTACTTC
cdr3_aa: CASSYSDRDSSYEQYF
d_call: TRBD1
clone_size: NA
v_call: TRBV6-6
j_call: TRBJ2-7

cdr3_nt: TGTGCCAGCAGCATGCACGACAGCTACGAGCAGTACTTC
cdr3_aa: CASSMHDSYEQYF
d_call: NA
clone_size: NA
v_call: TRBV9
j_call: TRBJ2-7

cdr3_nt: TGTGCCAGCAGCTCGAGGGGGACAGGGCCCTACGAGCAGTACTTC
cdr3_aa: CASSSRGTGPYEQYF
d_call: TRBD1
clone_size: few
v_call: TRBV7-2
j_call: TRBJ2-7

cdr3_nt: TGTGCCAGCAGCTTGACCCCTAGGTCAGGAACCACTGAAGCTTTCTTT
cdr3_aa: CASSLTPRSGTTEAFF
d_call: NA
clone_size: NA
v_call: TRBV5-5
j_call: TRBJ1-1

cdr3_nt: TGTGCCAGCAGCCAAGGGACTAGCTTTTCATCTTACGAGCAGTACTTC
cdr3_aa: CASSQGTSFSSYEQYF
d_call: TRBD2
clone_size: NA
v_call: TRBV5-6
j_call: TRBJ2-7

cdr3_nt: TGTGCCACCAGCAGCTCCCCAGCGGGCTCGCAGTATTTT
cdr3_aa: CATSSSPAGSQYF
d_call: NA
clone_size: NA
v_call: TRBV15
j_call: TRBJ2-3

cdr3_nt: TGTGCCAGCAGTAGAGCCGGGGAGCTGTTTTTT
cdr3_aa: CASSRAGELFF
d_call: NA
clone_size: many
v_call: TRBV6-6
j_call: TRBJ2-2

cdr3_nt: TGTGCCAGCAGTGAAGTGGGGAACACTGAAGCTTTCTTT
cdr3_aa: CASSEVGNTEAFF
d_call: NA
clone_size: NA
v_call: TRBV25-1
j_call: TRBJ1-1

cdr3_nt: TGTGCCAGCAGCTTAGTGCGGGGAACGAACACTGAAGCTTTCTTT
cdr3_aa: CASSLVRGTNTEAFF
d_call: NA
clone_size: few
v_call: TRBV7-9
j_call: TRBJ1-1

cdr3_nt: TGTGCCAGCAGCCTAACGTACGGTCGACAGGGCAATCAGCCCCAGCATTTT
cdr3_aa: CASSLTYGRQGNQPQHF
d_call: NA
clone_size: once
v_call: TRBV5-6
j_call: TRBJ1-5

cdr3_nt: TGCAGTGCTAGCGGTTGGAGGGATGGCTACACCTTC
cdr3_aa: CSASGWRDGYTF
d_call: NA
clone_size: many
v_call: TRBV20-1
j_call: TRBJ1-2

cdr3_nt: TGTGCCAGCAGTTACACACACTATGGCTACACCTTC
cdr3_aa: CASSYTHYGYTF
d_call: NA
clone_size: few
v_call: TRBV6-2/TRBV6-3
j_call: TRBJ1-2

cdr3_nt: TGTGCCAGCAGTACGGACAGTTGGGGGGAGACCCAGTACTTC
cdr3_aa: CASSTDSWGETQYF
d_call: NA
clone_size: NA
v_call: TRBV12-3/TRBV12-4
j_call: TRBJ2-5

cdr3_nt: TGTGCCACCAGCAGGGTAGTGGGGACAACCCTTCACCCGGTGGACTATGGCTACACCTTC
cdr3_aa: CATSRVVGTTLHPVDYGYTF
d_call: NA
clone_size: few
v_call: TRBV15
j_call: TRBJ1-2